This TCR beta chain was observed in a study of liver allograft versus peripheral blood T cells. The wider study: Intrahepatic T cell receptor repertoires from transplanted livers were compared against repertoires in recipients' peripheral blood. Study-level findings and limits: Peripheral blood T cell receptor repertoires reportedly differed from those found within liver allografts.

In TCRdb, the reads were re-called with MiXCR into one record per CDR3 protein. This table holds roughly 9,200 distinct CDR3 sequences, roughly a sixth found once. V was cut by 4 bases and J by 4 bases, with 7 bases left in between. The CDR3 covers 13 residues. Germline V gene sequence: CDR1 MNHNS, CDR2 SASEGT. By sample fraction, this clonotype is medium-sized. What it recognizes is unknown. This clonotype was sampled from a human patient who had a liver transplant. The graft donor may have contributed some T cells. The chain employs TRBV6-1 and TRBJ1-4, with TRBD1 as a possible D gene (5 bases). The CDR3 nucleotides read TGTGCCAGCAGTGTCAGGGATAATGAAAAACTGTTTTTT. This gives the protein CASSVRDNEKLFF.